Listed below are T cell receptor beta chains from one sample, sequenced in a study of blood T cells in healthy people across ages. TCRdb itself ran the 5' RACE reads through MiXCR, one entry per CDR3 protein. The top ten hold 20% to 25% of the sample, which has about 970,000 distinct CDR3 sequences, roughly 51% seen once. The sequenced sample consisted of blood. All receptors derive from an older woman in good health. Each CDR3 is given with its conserved first and last residue. D genes are given only for firm matches. Clone size, where shown, is once, few, many, or a class for clones that have expanded.

V	D	size	J	CDR3	DNA
TRBV3-1	TRBD2	NA	TRBJ2-5	CASSLLREWEETQYF	TGTGCCAGCAGCCTTCTGCGGGAGTGGGAAGAGACCCAGTACTTC
TRBV28	NA	NA	TRBJ2-7	CASSLLSVGLGAGEQYF	TGTGCCAGCAGTTTGTTGAGTGTTGGTTTGGGGGCAGGGGAGCAGTACTTC
TRBV4-2	TRBD2	NA	TRBJ2-4	CASSQEIRTSGHLAKNIQYF	TGTGCCAGCAGCCAAGAAATCCGGACTAGCGGACACCTAGCCAAAAACATTCAGTACTTC
TRBV5-1	NA	NA	TRBJ1-5	CASSLDEGRGPQHF	TGCGCCAGCAGCTTGGATGAGGGAAGGGGGCCCCAGCATTTT
TRBV12-3/TRBV12-4	TRBD2	many	TRBJ2-5	CASSSGTSGKWYDMETQYF	TGTGCCAGCAGTTCAGGGACTAGCGGGAAGTGGTATGATATGGAGACCCAGTACTTC
TRBV12-3/TRBV12-4	TRBD2	NA	TRBJ2-7	CASSRGGLATYEQYF	TGTGCCAGCAGCCGGGGGGGACTAGCCACCTACGAGCAGTACTTC
TRBV6-1	NA	NA	TRBJ2-2	CASTRTANTGELFF	TGTGCCAGCACCCGGACAGCGAACACCGGGGAGCTGTTTTTT
TRBV28	NA	NA	TRBJ1-4	CASSLPGRGDEKLFF	TGTGCCAGCAGTTTACCCGGCAGGGGAGATGAAAAACTGTTTTTT
TRBV7-9	NA	NA	TRBJ1-1	CASSHLRDATFQNTETFF	TGTGCCAGCAGCCATCTCCGGGACGCAACGTTCCAGAACACTGAAACTTTCTTT
TRBV11-1	NA	few	TRBJ2-1	CASKGSSTFF	TGTGCCAGCAAGGGGTCGAGTACGTTCTTC
TRBV25-1	NA	NA	TRBJ2-7	CASSPPRSISYEQYF	TGTGCCAGCAGTCCCCCCCGGAGTATCTCCTACGAGCAGTACTTC
TRBV5-1	TRBD1	few	TRBJ1-2	CASSAEGQGYGYTF	TGCGCCAGCAGCGCCGAAGGACAGGGGTATGGCTACACCTTC
TRBV7-9	NA	NA	TRBJ2-7	CASSLPGGAVGEQYF	TGTGCCAGCAGCTTACCGGGCGGCGCGGTCGGCGAGCAGTACTTC
TRBV28	NA	NA	TRBJ2-3	CASSLGSYTDTQYF	TGTGCCAGCAGTTTGGGGAGTTACACAGATACGCAGTATTTT
TRBV20-1	TRBD2	NA	TRBJ2-3	CSAPLAGEDTQYF	TGCAGTGCTCCACTAGCGGGAGAAGATACGCAGTATTTT
TRBV21-1	NA	many	TRBJ2-6	CASSTESGANVLTF	TGTGCCAGCAGCACCGAGTCTGGGGCCAACGTCCTGACTTTC
TRBV2	NA	NA	TRBJ1-1	CASARQGNTEAFF	TGTGCCAGCGCCCGCCAGGGGAACACTGAAGCTTTCTTT
TRBV6-1	NA	NA	TRBJ1-1	CASTRVRGEAFF	TGTGCCAGCACCCGTGTGCGGGGCGAAGCTTTCTTT
TRBV4-3	NA	NA	TRBJ2-5	CASSQDPGLVQTQYF	TGCGCCAGCAGCCAAGACCCGGGACTTGTGCAGACCCAGTACTTC
TRBV4-2	TRBD1	NA	TRBJ2-5	CASSQARRGQGNNKQYF	TGTGCCAGCAGCCAAGCCCGGAGGGGACAGGGTAACAACAAGCAGTACTTC
TRBV10-1	NA	NA	TRBJ2-7	CVSSDRWRRDEQYF	TGCGTCAGCAGTGATCGGTGGCGGCGGGACGAGCAGTACTTC
TRBV24-1	TRBD2	few	TRBJ2-1	CATSDQSGITYNEQFF	TGTGCCACCAGTGACCAAAGCGGGATAACCTACAATGAGCAGTTCTTC
TRBV15	NA	NA	TRBJ1-1	CATSRDRGGRPGTEAFF	TGTGCCACCAGCAGAGATCGGGGTGGGCGACCCGGCACTGAAGCTTTCTTT
TRBV12-3/TRBV12-4	TRBD2	NA	TRBJ2-1	CASSAEFRTSEQFF	TGTGCCAGCAGTGCGGAGTTTCGGACTAGCGAACAGTTCTTC
TRBV5-1	NA	NA	TRBJ2-2	CASSWDGYTGELFF	TGCGCCAGCAGCTGGGACGGATACACCGGGGAGCTGTTTTTT
TRBV6-5	NA	NA	TRBJ2-5	CASSYMGEGVETQYF	TGTGCCAGCAGTTACATGGGGGAGGGGGTGGAGACCCAGTACTTC
TRBV6-5	NA	NA	TRBJ1-6	CASSYFSGQHLHF	TGTGCCAGCAGTTATTTTTCGGGCCAACACCTCCACTTT